Below are 8 T cell receptor beta chains sequenced from a single sample in a study of sequential checkpoint blockade in melanoma. Treatment denoted: randomized to nivolumab then ipilimumab (arm A) or the reverse (arm B). Clones were sequenced by immunoSEQ multiplex PCR, and TCRdb holds only the in-frame ones, with some missing. The profile shows approximately 6,000 clones, around half of them singletons. The sample was CD8+ T cells sorted from blood (inferred from file names), taken from a patient given nivolumab and ipilimumab in sequence. Source of these receptors: a human donor with melanoma.

The chain carries TRBV6-4 and TRBJ1-2; tentatively, D is TRBD1 (6 bases). The germline V gene has CDR1 MRHNA and CDR2 SNTAGT. The CDR3 extends over 13 amino acids. V lost 5 bases to trimming and J lost 6 bases, with 13 bases between them. For the CDR3, the DNA is TGTGCCAGCAGTTTGCCCGGACAGAATGGCTACACCTTC. Residues: CASSLPGQNGYTF.

This chain joins TRBV4-3 and TRBJ1-2, with 8 bases matching TRBD1. The CDR3 extends over 15 amino acids. CDR1 and CDR2 (germline): LGHNA, YSLEER. Trimming took 0 bases from V and 4 from J; bases not matched to a gene: 4. CDR3 sequence reads: CASSQERTGLYGYTF. CDR3 nucleotides: TGCGCCAGCAGCCAAGAAAGGACAGGGCTCTATGGCTACACCTTC.

This clone was observed a few times. This chain uses TRBV5-4 with TRBJ2-1; TRBD1 matches 7 bases. The CDR3 has 12 amino acids. Germline V gene sequence: CDR1 SGHNT, CDR2 YYREEE (reference sequence). With 5 bases clipped from V and 8 bases from J, the junction kept 4 bases outside the gene matches. CDR3 sequence (DNA): TGTGCCAGCAGTTACAGGGGCGATGAGCAGTTCTTC. It encodes CASSYRGDEQFF.

The chain has TRBV5-3 and TRBJ1-4; perhaps TRBD1 as D (6 bases). TRBV5-3 is an open reading frame, and its role is uncertain. The CDR3 consists of 12 residues. The CDR3 DNA is TGTGCTAAGATACAGGGTAGTGAAAAACTGTTTTTT. It translates to CAKIQGSEKLFF.

This clone is categorized as medium-sized. The V call is TRBV7-9, the J call TRBJ1-1; no firm D call. This CDR3 is 13 amino acids long. The V and J ends lost 10 bases and 1 base respectively, with 13 bases between them. Germline V gives CDR1 SEHNR, CDR2 FQNEAQ (reference sequence). DNA for the CDR3: TGTGCCACCTGGGAGGTCGCGAACACTGAAGCTTTCTTT. This codes for CATWEVANTEAFF. The full variable domain, its missing parts supplied by reference TRBV7-9 and TRBJ1-1, is DTGVSQNPRHKITKRGQNVTFRCDPISEHNRLYWYRQTLGQGPEFLTYFQNEAQLEKSRLLSDRFSAERPKGSFSTLEIQRTEQGDSAMYLCATWEVANTEAFFGQGTRLTVV.

The CDR3 spells CATSSNLVEQYF. CDR3 sequence (DNA): TGTGCCACCAGCAGTAACCTAGTCGAGCAGTACTTC. The V call is TRBV15, the J call TRBJ2-5; D is undetermined. The better agreement between TRBJ2-7 and the DNA end casts doubt on the J call. CDR1 and CDR2 from the germline V gene are LNHNV and YYDKDF (reference sequence). This CDR3 spans 12 amino acids.

This clone was seen a few times. The V call is TRBV7-9, the J call TRBJ2-4; 9 nucleotides line up with TRBD2. Germline V lookup: CDR1 SEHNR, CDR2 FQNEAQ (reference sequence). V shed 5 bases and J 8 bases; nucleotides not matched to a gene: 10. The CDR3 is 15 amino acids. The CDR3 DNA is TGTGCCAGCAGCCCCACCGGACTAGCGCTGCACATTCAGTACTTC. This gives the protein CASSPTGLALHIQYF.

The chain combines TRBV25-1 with TRBJ2-7; a possible D gene is TRBD2 (6 bases). This CDR3 contains 13 residues. Germline CDR1 is MGHDK and CDR2 is SYGVNS. Trimming removed 0 bases from V and 3 bases from J, with 6 bases in between. Written as DNA, the CDR3 is TGTGCCAGCAGTGAATACGGGAGCTACGAGCAGTACTTC. Translated, it gives CASSEYGSYEQYF.